The entry below describes one T cell receptor (beta chain). This clonotype showed up just a few times. Its cognate antigen has yet to be identified. One junction end does not reproduce the germline sequence, and a read error may be involved. The CDR3 goes from the cysteine to the phenylalanine over 11 residues. CDR3 DNA only is kept here, 33 bases in frame from base 1. The germline V gene specifies SQVTM as CDR1 and ANQGSEA as CDR2. The data originate from a study of blood T cells in healthy people across ages (dated by TCRdb to the mid-2010s). Concerning the study at large: In model experiments, template switching captured about one uniquely barcoded TCR beta cDNA molecule for every two T cells. The study measured age-related changes in TCR beta repertoire diversity using deep sequencing normalized with unique cDNA molecular identifiers. The donors were split into four age groups: young (average approximately 16 years), middle-aged (39), aged (62) and long-lived (about 74). Donors of different ages were randomly distributed across sequencing lanes to avoid experimental bias. For two donors (one aged 18 to 29 and one aged 80 or older), the study analyzed two additional independent replicas of 1 million unique cDNA reads from the same blood draw.

Library generation was performed with 5' RACE. Sequencing used an Illumina HiSeq 2500. A second PCR of 7 to 11 cycles was run with a J-beta primer mix and a sample-barcoded 5' primer. A template-switch 5' adaptor carrying 12 random nucleotides introduced a unique molecular identifier onto each TCR beta cDNA molecule. At least 2.5 million CDR3-containing paired-end reads were obtained from each sample. The Mint cDNA synthesis kit, primed by a TRBC-specific oligonucleotide, was used to synthesize first-strand cDNA from all RNA. Following uracil-DNA glycosylase treatment, all cDNA underwent a first 18-cycle PCR with the universal primers M1SS and BC2_uni_R. The authors processed their data as follows. Each sample was normalized by randomly selecting 1 million high-quality reads, each carrying a distinct molecular identifier. Reads sharing molecular identifiers were discarded rather than binned into consensus sequences. MiTCR, run with a Q25 quality threshold and the strictest error-elimination algorithm, handled CDR3 identification, clonotype clustering and error correction. A nonparametric unseen species model with Euler transformation was used to estimate a lower bound on total TCR beta diversity. Starting from the raw public reads, TCRdb applied fastp trimming at Q25, assembled clones with MiXCR and retained in-frame beta chains. Records with the same CDR3 protein are collapsed into one entry carrying the most frequent genes and DNA. TCRdb, rather than the study authors, made the V and J calls. This sample has 550,000 to 600,000 distinct CDR3 sequences in its table, and 27% of those were observed once. The ten largest clones capture around 20% of the sample.

Systemically healthy Caucasian individuals from Russia, 39 in total and aged roughly 6 to 100 years, were included as donors. Each donor gave roughly 9 milliliters of peripheral blood, drawn into EDTA-treated Vacutainer tubes. PBMCs were isolated by Ficoll-Paque density-gradient centrifugation, with at least 6 million obtained per sample. Total RNA, at least 6 micrograms per sample, was extracted from PBMCs with Trizol reagent. Naive CD45RAhigh/CD27high T cell percentages were measured by flow cytometry on a PBMC aliquot from every donor. Points the paper makes about the study in general: As age increased, observed TCR beta diversity per million T cells dropped in a roughly linear way, and a significant reduction was already evident by age about 40. Estimates of total diversity from one million sequenced T cells were regarded as lower bounds and underestimates. The percentage of naive T cells measured by flow cytometry correlated strongly with observed TCR beta diversity. Donor CMV infection status was unknown, potentially confounding age-related changes in expanded clonotypes. Conclusive comparison of naive and antigen-experienced compartments was prevented by the profiling of bulk unsorted PBMCs. Compared with the aged group, the long-lived group had more naive CD4+ T cells, fewer expanded clones and increased TCR diversity, suggesting age selection.

The receptor comes from a woman between 70 and 85 years old in good health. In this chain, TRBV29-1 is recombined with TRBJ2-5; TRBD1 is a possible D gene, resting on 6 matching bases. The sample consisted of blood. The DNA is as follows: TGCAGCGGATCTGCGACAGGTCCGCCGTTCTTC. This translates into CSGSATGPPFF.